A selection of T cell receptor beta chains follows, all from one sample in a study of CD4+ T cells in melanoma. Data came from immunoSEQ multiplex PCR; TCRdb stores just in-frame clones and leaves some out. The sample includes over 100,000 clones, around 92% seen only once; the top ten take about 3.3%. Sequenced sample: peripheral blood. These receptors were collected from a human donor with melanoma. CDR3s include the opening cysteine and the closing phenylalanine or tryptophan. Fields, in order: clone size, J gene, D gene, V gene, CDR3 DNA, CDR3 protein. The D gene is left open where the match is weak. The size field is filled for only some rows; it gives once, few, many or a size class.

.,TRBJ2-2,TRBD2,TRBV7-2,TGTGCCAGCGGCCACTCCGGGCGGGGGTACACCGGGGAGCTGTTTTTT,CASGHSGRGYTGELFF
.,TRBJ2-3,TRBD2,TRBV4-1,TGCGCCAGCAGCCTCAGCCTAGCGGGGGGGCCGAGGGATACGCAGTATTTT,CASSLSLAGGPRDTQYF
few,TRBJ2-1,TRBD2,TRBV7-2,TGTGCCAGCAGTCAACAAGCGGGGGGCCCGCCCTACAATGAGCAGTTCTTC,CASSQQAGGPPYNEQFF
once,TRBJ2-1,TRBD2,TRBV7-3,TGTGCCAGCAGCCGACTAGCGGGGTCTAGTGAGCAGTTCTTC,CASSRLAGSSEQFF
.,TRBJ2-5,TRBD2,TRBV9,TGTGCCAGCAGCGTAGTTCGGCGGGGGGTACAAGAGACCCAGTACTTC,CASSVVRRGVQETQYF
.,TRBJ2-5,TRBD2,TRBV5-6,TGTGCCAGCAGCTTGGCTAGCGGGGGAGGGGAGACCCAGTACTTC,CASSLASGGGETQYF
.,TRBJ1-2,.,TRBV30,TGTGCCTGGAGTCCCAAATCAGGGCTCCGCTATGGCTACACCTTC,CAWSPKSGLRYGYTF
.,TRBJ2-3,.,TRBV5-4,TGTGCCAGCAGCTTGCGGGCAGGGCTCACAGATACGCAGTATTTT,CASSLRAGLTDTQYF
.,TRBJ1-6,TRBD1,TRBV27,TGTGCCAGCAGGCCTACCACAGGGGTCTCCTATAATTCACCCCTCCACTTT,CASRPTTGVSYNSPLHF
.,TRBJ2-2,TRBD2,TRBV14,TGTGCCAGCAGCCGGGGACTAGCGGGAGAGGTGGGCACCGGGGAGCTGTTTTTT,CASSRGLAGEVGTGELFF
.,TRBJ2-7,TRBD2,TRBV27,TGTGCCAGCAGTCGTAGGGGACTACAACACTCCTACGAGCAGTACTTC,CASSRRGLQHSYEQYF
.,TRBJ2-3,.,TRBV4-2,TGTGCCAGCAGCCAAGATTTAGGGTTCACAGATACGCAGTATTTT,CASSQDLGFTDTQYF
.,TRBJ2-1,TRBD2,TRBV5-4,TGTGCCAGCAGCCAAGCCGTAGGACTAGCAGGGGAGCAGTTCTTC,CASSQAVGLAGEQFF
.,TRBJ1-2,.,TRBV5-1,TGCGCCAGCAGCTTGGTGGGACAAGGTCCGCGTGGCTACACCTTC,CASSLVGQGPRGYTF
.,TRBJ1-2,TRBD1,TRBV6-5,TGTGCCAGCAGCAGGGGGCAGGATGGCTACACCTTC,CASSRGQDGYTF
.,TRBJ2-7,TRBD2,TRBV10-3,TGTGCCATCAGCTCCTCGGTACTAGCGGGCTACGAGCAGTACTTC,CAISSSVLAGYEQYF
once,TRBJ2-2,.,TRBV12-5,TGTGCTAGTGGTTTGAATACCAACACCGGGGAGCTGTTTTTT,CASGLNTNTGELFF